This T cell receptor (beta chain) was found in a study of control samples from healthy donors and cancer patients. The repertoire was sequenced with immunoSEQ multiplex PCR; TCRdb's copy has only in-frame clones and lacks some. The sample has 130,000 to 150,000 clones, about nine tenths seen once. This CDR3 is built from 13 residues. V lost 0 bases to trimming and J lost 11 bases, with 8 bases between them. Per the germline V gene, CDR1 is SGHDN and CDR2 is FVKESK. This chain uses TRBV14 with TRBJ1-6; D is unclear. The sequenced sample was blood. The clonotype comes from a man younger than 45 in good health. CDR3 nucleotides: TGTGCCAGCAGCCAAGATCAAGGGACACCCCTCCACTTT. This gives the protein CASSQDQGTPLHF. Full variable domain (missing parts from reference TRBV14 and TRBJ1-6): EAGVTQFPSHSVIEKGQTVTLRCDPISGHDNLYWYRRVMGKEIKFLLHFVKESKQDESGMPNNRFLAERTGGTYSTLKVQPAELEDSGVYFCASSQDQGTPLHFGNGTRLTVT.